Listed here are 17 T cell receptor beta chains from one sample, sequenced in a study of control samples from healthy donors and cancer patients. TCRdb's copy holds only in-frame clones and misses some; the assay was immunoSEQ multiplex PCR. The sample lists 150,000 to 200,000 clones, roughly 91% occurring once. The sample consisted of blood. The receptors were sampled from a woman in her thirties in good health.

This rearrangement joins TRBV6-6 to TRBJ1-5; 11 nucleotides match TRBD1. Germline CDR1 and CDR2: MNHNY and SVGAGI (reference sequence). The CDR3 extends over 14 amino acids. The junction had 4 bases not matched to a gene; V was cut back by 5 bases and J by 7 bases. The CDR3 DNA reads TGTGCCAGCAGTACGGACAGGGGGCGACAGCCCCAGCATTTT. It translates to CASSTDRGRQPQHF.

This chain connects TRBV7-9 to TRBJ2-7, with 10 bases identical to TRBD2. CDR1 and CDR2 (germline): SEHNR, FQNEAQ (reference sequence). The junction had 4 bases not matched to a gene; V was cut back by 5 bases and J by 0 bases. There are 15 residues in the CDR3. The CDR3 loop is CASSPSGSISYEQYF. The CDR3 region has the DNA TGTGCCAGCAGCCCTAGCGGGAGCATCTCCTACGAGCAGTACTTC. Full variable domain (missing parts from reference TRBV7-9 and TRBJ2-7): DTGVSQNPRHKITKRGQNVTFRCDPISEHNRLYWYRQTLGQGPEFLTYFQNEAQLEKSRLLSDRFSAERPKGSFSTLEIQRTEQGDSAMYLCASSPSGSISYEQYFGPGTRLTVT.

The chain links TRBV6-5 to TRBJ1-6; maybe TRBD1 (5 bases). This CDR3 region has 15 residues. From germline, CDR1 is MNHEY and CDR2 SVGAGI. Trimming pared 6 bases from V and 0 bases from J, leaving 9 bases between. CDR3 region: CASRPDSSYNSPLHF. The CDR3 region has the DNA TGTGCCAGCAGACCAGACAGCTCCTATAATTCACCCCTCCACTTT.

The chain recombines TRBV18 with TRBJ2-1, with D hard to call. The germline V gene has CDR1 KGHSH and CDR2 LQKENI. This CDR3 is built from 14 residues. V lost 5 bases to trimming and J lost 0 bases, with 8 bases between them. For the CDR3, the DNA is TGTGCCAGCTCAGGCGGAGACTCCTACAATGAGCAGTTCTTC. Its translation is CASSGGDSYNEQFF.

The count of this clone is one. V gene TRBV5-1 combines with J gene TRBJ2-7; D is possibly TRBD2 (6 bases). The germline CDR1 and CDR2 sequences are SGHRS and YFSETQ. The V end lost 4 bases, the J end lost 0 bases, and 11 bases lay between the germline ends. The CDR3 runs to 14 residues. As DNA, the CDR3 is TGCGCCAGCAGCACCGGGACTGGCTCCTACGAGCAGTACTTC. Encoded protein: CASSTGTGSYEQYF.

This clone was observed a handful of times. J is TRBJ1-6 and V is TRBV19, with D possibly TRBD1 on 5 matching bases. The V and J ends lost 5 bases and 6 bases respectively, with 11 bases between them. The germline V gene has CDR1 LNHDA and CDR2 SQIVND (reference sequence). The CDR3 is made up of 14 amino acids. This CDR3 reads CASSARVGNSPLHF. The CDR3 DNA reads as TGTGCCAGTAGTGCCAGGGTGGGTAATTCACCCCTCCACTTT.

The rearrangement joins TRBV19 to TRBJ2-3; D unresolved. Germline V lookup: CDR1 LNHDA, CDR2 SQIVND (reference sequence). V lost 0 bases and J 8 bases, leaving 9 bases between the germline ends. The CDR3 is 13 amino acids. The CDR3 DNA is TGTGCCAGTAGTATAGATCTATCCGGTACGCAGTATTTT. Protein product: CASSIDLSGTQYF.

The rearrangement links TRBV12-3 or TRBV12-4 to TRBJ2-1; either TRBD1 or TRBD2 may fit D (5 bases each). The CDR3 length is 13 residues. Deletions cut 7 bases from V and 6 bases from J, with 13 bases between. The CDR3 reads CASTPGPFNEQFF. The CDR3 region has the DNA TGTGCCAGCACCCCGGGACCCTTCAATGAGCAGTTCTTC.

The V and J genes are TRBV5-1 and TRBJ1-2; tentatively, D is TRBD1 (6 bases). This CDR3 comprises 12 residues. Germline V CDR1 and CDR2: SGHRS, YFSETQ. The ends were cut back, 4 bases at V and 7 bases at J, with 11 bases in the middle. The CDR3 loop reads CASSVYRAGYTF. The CDR3 DNA follows: TGCGCCAGCAGCGTATACAGGGCTGGCTACACCTTC.

J is TRBJ2-1 and V is TRBV7-9; D is perhaps TRBD2 (6 bases). Germline values: CDR1 SEHNR, CDR2 FQNEAQ (reference sequence). V dropped 0 bases and J dropped 0 bases, with 6 bases sitting between them. CDR3 length: 15 amino acids. In nucleotides, the CDR3 is TGTGCCAGCAGCTTAGCCGGGAGCTCCTACAATGAGCAGTTCTTC. Translated: CASSLAGSSYNEQFF.

The rearrangement joins TRBV19 to TRBJ2-3; 9 bases line up with TRBD2. V shed 4 bases, J shed 0 bases, and the junction held 2 bases outside the gene matches. The CDR3 length is 15 residues. Germline-derived CDR1 and CDR2 are LNHDA and SQIVND (reference sequence). CDR3 amino acids: CASSTSGASTDTQYF. CDR3 DNA: TGTGCCAGTAGTACTAGCGGGGCTAGCACAGATACGCAGTATTTT.

This sequence joins TRBV2 and TRBJ1-1; D not resolved. Germline V gives CDR1 SNHLY, CDR2 FYNNEI. This CDR3 is 12 amino acids long. V lost 6 bases, J lost 2 bases, and 7 bases lay in between. The CDR3 nucleotides read TGTGCCAGCAGCTACAGAAACACTGAAGCTTTCTTT. It is translated as CASSYRNTEAFF. The whole variable domain, filled in from reference TRBV2 and TRBJ1-1, reads EPEVTQTPSHQVTQMGQEVILRCVPISNHLYFYWYRQILGQKVEFLVSFYNNEISEKSEIFDDQFSVERPDGSNFTLKIRSTKLEDSAMYFCASSYRNTEAFFGQGTRLTVV.

CDR3 loop: CSVEDRVAKNIQYF. DNA for the CDR3: TGCAGCGTTGAAGACAGGGTAGCCAAAAACATTCAGTACTTC. The chain links TRBV29-1 to TRBJ2-4, with D tentatively TRBD1 (5 bases). The CDR3 is made up of 14 amino acids. Germline CDR1 is SQVTM and CDR2 is ANQGSEA. V gave up 0 bases and J gave up 0 bases, with 6 bases separating them.

The chain joins TRBV16 to TRBJ2-6; D is perhaps TRBD1 (6 bases). From germline, CDR1 is KGHSY and CDR2 FQNENV. The CDR3 is made up of 16 amino acids. The V end was cut by 0 bases, the J end by 1 base, with 7 bases between. The CDR3 bases are TGTGCCAGCAGCCAATCGGGGGCGTCTGGGGCCAACGTCCTGACTTTC. This encodes CASSQSGASGANVLTF.

The chain combines TRBV6-4 with TRBJ2-2, with D possibly being TRBD2 (5 bases). This CDR3 has 14 amino acids. V was clipped by 5 bases and J by 2 bases, with 9 bases between them. CDR1 is MRHNA, CDR2 SNTAGT, per germline. Written as DNA, the CDR3 is TGTGCCAGCAGTCCAGCGGATAACACCGGGGAGCTGTTTTTT. Encoded protein: CASSPADNTGELFF.

The chain has TRBV6-2 or TRBV6-3 and TRBJ1-3, with D tentatively TRBD1 (5 bases). Looked up from germline, CDR1 is MNHEY and CDR2 is SVGEGT. V was pared by 6 bases and J by 1 base, with 13 bases between. This CDR3 spans 15 amino acids. The CDR3 nucleotides are TGTGCCAGCAGCCGGGACGGCTTATCTGGAAACACCATATATTTT. It specifies CASSRDGLSGNTIYF.

V usage is TRBV5-4 and J usage is TRBJ2-7; 9 bases are shared with TRBD1. J was trimmed by 2 bases and V by 5 bases; bases with no gene match: 2. Per the germline V gene, CDR1 is SGHNT and CDR2 is YYREEE (reference sequence). CDR3 length equals 13 residues. The CDR3 sequence: CASRRDRAYEQYF. The CDR3 region has the DNA TGTGCCAGCAGGAGGGACAGGGCCTACGAGCAGTACTTC.